These T cell receptor beta chains were read from a single sample in a study of T-cell reconstitution after alpha-beta-depleted transplantation in children. TCRdb used MiXCR to reprocess the PCR reads, holding one entry per CDR3 protein. Of 550,000 to 800,000 distinct CDR3 sequences in the sample, around 14% were seen once. The sample consisted of PBMCs, taken before TCRalphabeta/CD19-depleted stem cell transplant. Source of these receptors: a girl aged 2-10 years with congenital amegakaryocytic thrombocytopenia, due to receive a stem cell transplant. Both conserved end residues are part of each CDR3. The D gene is left open where the match is weak. Not every row has a clone size; where given, it reads once, few, many or a size class.

j_call: TRBJ2-1; d_call: TRBD2; clone_size: many; v_call: TRBV20-1; cdr3_aa: CSASLGTNDQMQFF; cdr3_nt: TGCAGTGCTAGTTTGGGGACTAATGATCAGATGCAGTTCTTC
j_call: TRBJ2-3; d_call: TRBD1; clone_size: many; v_call: TRBV27; cdr3_aa: CASSTDRGEISDTQYF; cdr3_nt: TGTGCCAGCAGTACCGACAGGGGGGAGATTTCAGATACGCAGTATTTT
j_call: TRBJ2-1; d_call: .; clone_size: .; v_call: TRBV5-6; cdr3_aa: CASSLGGSNNEQFF; cdr3_nt: TGTGCCAGCAGCTTGGGAGGGAGCAACAATGAGCAGTTCTTC
j_call: TRBJ1-5; d_call: TRBD1; clone_size: .; v_call: TRBV27; cdr3_aa: CASNKSDTPDRGYSNQPQHF; cdr3_nt: TGTGCCAGCAATAAAAGTGACACTCCGGACAGGGGATATAGCAATCAGCCCCAGCATTTT
j_call: TRBJ1-5; d_call: .; clone_size: many; v_call: TRBV20-1; cdr3_aa: CSATRGLSQPQHF; cdr3_nt: TGCAGTGCTACACGGGGGCTTTCTCAGCCCCAGCATTTT
j_call: TRBJ2-3; d_call: TRBD2; clone_size: many; v_call: TRBV7-9; cdr3_aa: CASSLPGTSRGDTQYF; cdr3_nt: TGTGCCAGCAGCTTACCCGGGACTAGTAGAGGAGATACGCAGTATTTT
j_call: TRBJ1-5; d_call: TRBD1; clone_size: few; v_call: TRBV5-1; cdr3_aa: CASSLTGDDVPARPQHF; cdr3_nt: TGCGCCAGCAGCTTGACAGGGGATGATGTACCGGCACGGCCCCAGCATTTT
j_call: TRBJ2-7; d_call: TRBD2; clone_size: few; v_call: TRBV12-3/TRBV12-4; cdr3_aa: CASSSPGLAVYEQYF; cdr3_nt: TGTGCCAGCAGTAGCCCGGGACTAGCGGTCTACGAGCAGTACTTC
j_call: TRBJ2-7; d_call: .; clone_size: few; v_call: TRBV20-1; cdr3_aa: CSARDRESYEQSF; cdr3_nt: TGCAGTGCTAGAGATCGTGAGTCCTACGAGCAGTCCTTC
j_call: TRBJ2-7; d_call: .; clone_size: many; v_call: TRBV20-1; cdr3_aa: CSASGLATFDEQYF; cdr3_nt: TGCAGTGCTAGTGGTTTAGCTACGTTTGACGAGCAGTACTTC
j_call: TRBJ2-7; d_call: .; clone_size: .; v_call: TRBV20-1; cdr3_aa: CSAFRPSADIYEQYF; cdr3_nt: TGCAGTGCTTTCCGACCTAGTGCTGATATCTACGAGCAGTACTTC